This T cell receptor (beta chain) was sequenced during a study of blood T cell repertoires in COVID-19. Cohort assignment relied on participant-reported clinical history. Germline V gene lookup returns CDR1 SQVTM and CDR2 ANQGSEA. The V end was cut by 0 bases, the J end by 0 bases, with 5 bases between. The CDR3 runs to 14 residues. The assay was immunoSEQ multiplex PCR, and TCRdb's table has in-frame clones only and misses some. The table shows about 470,000 clones, with 87% occurring only once. This TCR was sampled from a woman in her late teens or twenties who had recovered from COVID-19. Sequenced sample: PBMCs or T cells enriched from blood (not recorded which). The rearrangement joins TRBV29-1 to TRBJ2-2; D is ambiguous. This CDR3 reads CSVEEHPNTGELFF. In DNA, the CDR3 is TGCAGCGTTGAAGAACACCCGAACACCGGGGAGCTGTTTTTT.